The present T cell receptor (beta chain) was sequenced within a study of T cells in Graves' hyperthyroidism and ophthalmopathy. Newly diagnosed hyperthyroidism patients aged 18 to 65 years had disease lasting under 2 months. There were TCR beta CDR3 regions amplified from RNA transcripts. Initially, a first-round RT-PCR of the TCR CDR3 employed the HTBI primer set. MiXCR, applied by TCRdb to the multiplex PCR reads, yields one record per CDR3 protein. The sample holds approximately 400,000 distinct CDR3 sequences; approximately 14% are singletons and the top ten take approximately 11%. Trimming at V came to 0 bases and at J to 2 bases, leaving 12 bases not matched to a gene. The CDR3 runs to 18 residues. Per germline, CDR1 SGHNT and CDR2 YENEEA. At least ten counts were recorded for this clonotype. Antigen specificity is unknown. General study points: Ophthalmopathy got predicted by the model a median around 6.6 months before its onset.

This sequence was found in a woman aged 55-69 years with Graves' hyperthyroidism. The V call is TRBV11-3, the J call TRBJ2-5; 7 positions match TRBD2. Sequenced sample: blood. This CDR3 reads CASSLDARLAEGQETQYF. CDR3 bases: TGTGCCAGCAGCTTAGATGCGCGGCTAGCGGAGGGACAAGAGACCCAGTACTTC.